This TCR beta chain emerged from a study of Ad26.COV2.S vaccination and SARS-CoV-2 variants. Regarding the study as a whole: In TCR breadth and depth analyses, total T cell responses may have been underestimated. Spike-specific TCR breadth ran higher among vaccine recipients than placebo recipients.

Treatment meaning: roughly 20 received Ad26.COV2.S at low or high dose, single or two shots; roughly 5 received placebo; per-sample allocation not given. At day 63 after the first vaccine or placebo injection, samples were drawn. CDR3 size: 14 residues. V dropped 5 bases and J dropped 1 base, with 11 bases sitting between them. CDR1 is SGHTA and CDR2 is FQGNSA in the germline V gene. Regarding this clone: The antigen remains undetermined.

TCRdb's table, derived via immunoSEQ multiplex PCR, lists solely in-frame clones and lacks some. In the table there are hundreds of thousands of clones, about 93% of which are singletons. This specimen was peripheral blood, taken in a trial of Ad26.COV2.S vaccine versus placebo. V usage is TRBV7-2 and J usage is TRBJ2-5, with D possibly being TRBD2 (6 bases). This receptor was taken from a person aged 18 to 65 who received the Ad26.COV2.S COVID-19 vaccine or a placebo. In DNA, the CDR3 is TGTGCCAGCAGCGTCGGGGGTCCCCAAGAGACCCAGTACTTC. This encodes CASSVGGPQETQYF. The variable domain in full, completed from reference TRBV7-2 and TRBJ2-5, reads GAGVSQSPSNKVTEKGKDVELRCDPISGHTALYWYRQSLGQGLEFLIYFQGNSAPDKSGLPSDRFSAERTGGSVSTLTIQRTQQEDSAVYLCASSVGGPQETQYFGPGTRLLVL.